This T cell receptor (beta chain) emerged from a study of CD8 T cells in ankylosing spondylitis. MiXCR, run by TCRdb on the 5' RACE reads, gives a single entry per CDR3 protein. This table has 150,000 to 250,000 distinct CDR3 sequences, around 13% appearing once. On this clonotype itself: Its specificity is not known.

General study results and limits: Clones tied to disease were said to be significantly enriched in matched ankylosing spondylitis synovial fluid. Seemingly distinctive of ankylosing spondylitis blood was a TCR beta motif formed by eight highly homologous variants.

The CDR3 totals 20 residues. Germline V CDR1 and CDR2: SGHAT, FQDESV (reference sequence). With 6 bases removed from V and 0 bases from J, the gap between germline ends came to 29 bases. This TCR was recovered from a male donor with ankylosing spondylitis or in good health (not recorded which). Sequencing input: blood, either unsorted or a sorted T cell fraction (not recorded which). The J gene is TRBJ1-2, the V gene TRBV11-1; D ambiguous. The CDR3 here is CASRSKKGRGPGLTNYGYTF. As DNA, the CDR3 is TGTGCCAGCAGATCAAAAAAGGGAAGAGGACCGGGCCTAACTAACTATGGCTACACCTTC.